The 8 T cell receptor beta chains presented below share a single source sample, sequenced in a study of beta chain features in type 1 diabetes. These receptors' targets are unknown. Broader study findings: Shorter TCRB CDR3s, moderately but significantly so, were found in Type 1 diabetes patients in all four CD4+ subsets.

TCRB transcripts that were expressed got sequenced, as all of the isolated RNA had been reverse transcribed. The repertoire was sequenced with immunoSEQ multiplex PCR; TCRdb's copy has only in-frame clones and lacks some. This table has around 250,000 clones, 24% appearing once. Input material: naive CD4+ T cells from blood. Receptors originate from a woman aged 30 to 39 with type 1 diabetes.

The gene calls are TRBV7-2 and TRBJ2-4; maybe TRBD2 (6 bases). Deletions cut 8 bases from V and 7 bases from J, with 12 bases between. Per the germline V gene, CDR1 is SGHTA and CDR2 is FQGNSA. CDR3 length equals 12 residues. The CDR3 is CASRGDGNIQYF. For the CDR3, the DNA is TGTGCCAGCCGCGGGGATGGGAACATTCAGTACTTC.

The chain joins TRBV6-1 to TRBJ2-1; 8 bases agree with TRBD2. Germline-derived CDR1 and CDR2 are MNHNS and SASEGT. V shed 8 bases and J 0 bases; nucleotides not matched to a gene: 6. The CDR3 has 15 amino acids. CDR3 protein: CASRQRESSYNEQFF. The CDR3 DNA is TGTGCCAGCCGTCAGCGGGAGAGCTCCTACAATGAGCAGTTCTTC.

The CDR3 DNA follows: TGTGCCAGTGGGTGGAGTAATGAGCAGTTCTTC. Encoded protein: CASGWSNEQFF. The chain links TRBV28 to TRBJ2-1; D ambiguous. CDR1 is MDHEN, CDR2 SYDVKM, per germline. This CDR3 is 11 amino acids long. Trimming left V 9 bases short and J 7 bases short, with 10 bases between.

This clone was counted between two and nine times. The rearrangement uses TRBV29-1 and TRBJ2-7; 9 bases align to TRBD1. The V segment lost 1 base and the J segment 3 bases; nucleotides outside the gene matches: 4. CDR1 and CDR2 (germline): SQVTM, ANQGSEA. This CDR3 spans 14 amino acids. The CDR3 loop reads CSVEGGQGLYEQYF. The CDR3 nucleotides are TGCAGCGTTGAAGGGGGACAGGGTCTCTACGAGCAGTACTTC.

This clone came up a few times. The rearrangement uses TRBV15 and TRBJ1-2; unclear D gene. V was pared by 2 bases and J by 6 bases, with 7 bases between. CDR3 length: 12 amino acids. CDR1 and CDR2 from the germline V gene are LNHNV and YYDKDF (reference sequence). The chain's CDR3 is CATSRTADGYTF. CDR3 nucleotides: TGTGCCACCAGCAGAACTGCGGATGGCTACACCTTC.

This rearrangement joins TRBV30 to TRBJ1-1; unclear D gene. With 3 bases removed from V and 4 bases from J, the gap between germline ends came to 6 bases. The CDR3 is 11 residues long. Germline values: CDR1 GTSNPN, CDR2 SVGIG (reference sequence). The CDR3 reads CAWSDSTEAFF. The CDR3 DNA reads as TGTGCCTGGAGCGACTCCACTGAAGCTTTCTTT.

This clone has only a few counts. The rearrangement joins TRBV27 to TRBJ1-5; D unclear. Deletions cut 6 bases from V and 1 base from J, with 10 bases between. Germline V lookup: CDR1 MNHEY, CDR2 SMNVEV (reference sequence). The CDR3 consists of 14 residues. CDR3 sequence: CASRRTGSNQPQHF. The CDR3 region has the DNA TGTGCCAGCAGGAGGACGGGGAGCAATCAGCCCCAGCATTTT.

The J gene is TRBJ2-7, the V gene TRBV7-8; D might be TRBD2 (6 bases). Per germline, CDR1 SGHVS and CDR2 FQNEAQ. The V end was cut by 5 bases, the J end by 0 bases, with 14 bases between. The CDR3 spans 15 residues. The CDR3 coding sequence is TGTGCCAGCAGCGTCGCGGGACTTCGCTCCTACGAGCAGTACTTC. Translating it yields CASSVAGLRSYEQYF.